This entry lists 20 T cell receptor beta chains sequenced from one sample in a study of cytomegalovirus exposure and HLA in healthy donors. Only in-frame clones appear in the TCRdb table, and some are missing; sequencing was by immunoSEQ multiplex PCR. This table has roughly 260,000 clones, about 86% appearing once. Material: PBMCs. These receptors came from a young man in good health and CMV-seronegative.

The V gene is TRBV9, the J gene TRBJ2-1; 8 bases are shared with TRBD2. CDR1 and CDR2 (germline): SGDLS, YYNGEE. V lost 3 bases and J lost 6; bases outside the gene matches: 17. The CDR3 covers 18 residues. CDR3 sequence (DNA): TGTGCCAGCAGCGCTGACGTGGTGGGCGCGGGAGGTTTCAATGAGCAGTTCTTC. Its protein product is CASSADVVGAGGFNEQFF.

This chain joins TRBV5-1 and TRBJ1-6; TRBD1 aligns across 8 bases. The length of the CDR3 is 15 residues. After removal of 4 bases from V and 10 bases from J, the junction contained 10 bases not matched to a gene. Germline CDR1 is SGHRS and CDR2 is YFSETQ. The CDR3 region has the DNA TGCGCCAGCAGCGAGGGGACAGGCGGTGGCTCACCCCTCCACTTT. Protein sequence: CASSEGTGGGSPLHF. Based on the CDR3 plus reference TRBV5-1 and TRBJ1-6, the full variable domain is KAGVTQTPRYLIKTRGQQVTLSCSPISGHRSVSWYQQTPGQGLQFLFEYFSETQRNKGNFPGRFSGRQFSNSRSEMNVSTLELGDSALYLCASSEGTGGGSPLHFGNGTRLTVT.

This chain connects TRBV6-5 to TRBJ1-2, with TRBD1 matching over 7 bases. The CDR3 is made up of 15 amino acids. CDR1 and CDR2 (germline): MNHEY, SVGAGI. V lost 6 bases and J lost 8; bases outside the gene matches: 15. The CDR3 region is CASSLYSTGEYGYTF. The CDR3 nucleotides read TGTGCCAGCAGCCTCTATTCAACAGGGGAGTACGGCTACACCTTC.

The rearrangement links TRBV28 to TRBJ1-2; D gene ambiguous. V was pared by 8 bases and J by 3 bases, with 7 bases between. In germline, CDR1 is MDHEN, CDR2 SYDVKM. The CDR3 is 11 residues long. The chain's CDR3 is CASGPDYGYTF. The CDR3 DNA is TGTGCCAGCGGGCCCGACTATGGCTACACCTTC.

V usage is TRBV5-6 and J usage is TRBJ2-2; tentatively, D is TRBD2 (5 bases). Germline CDR1 SGHDT, CDR2 YYEEEE. The CDR3 loop spans 15 amino acids. Trimming pared 1 base from V and 1 base from J, leaving 8 bases between. The CDR3 loop reads CASSLRSGNTGELFF. CDR3 nucleotides: TGTGCCAGCAGCTTGAGGAGCGGGAACACCGGGGAGCTGTTTTTT.

For the CDR3, the DNA is TGTGCCAGCAGTGAAGACCCCGGGACAGGGGTCGAGCAGTACTTC. It specifies CASSEDPGTGVEQYF. The gene calls are TRBV25-1 and TRBJ2-7, with 10 bases fitting TRBD1. From germline, CDR1 is MGHDK and CDR2 SYGVNS. The CDR3 has 15 amino acids. The V segment lost 2 bases and the J segment 6 bases; nucleotides outside the gene matches: 7.

The gene calls are TRBV7-9 and TRBJ2-7; D may be TRBD2 (6 bases). Trimming took off 6 bases at V and 3 bases at J, with 12 bases between the two ends. The length of the CDR3 is 13 residues. Per the germline V gene, CDR1 is SEHNR and CDR2 is FQNEAQ (reference sequence). CDR3 nucleotide sequence: TGTGCCAGCAGGTCGGGACTGTACTACGAGCAGTACTTC. Protein product: CASRSGLYYEQYF. Variable domain in full (rest from reference TRBV7-9 and TRBJ2-7): DTGVSQNPRHKITKRGQNVTFRCDPISEHNRLYWYRQTLGQGPEFLTYFQNEAQLEKSRLLSDRFSAERPKGSFSTLEIQRTEQGDSAMYLCASRSGLYYEQYFGPGTRLTVT.

This chain links TRBV11-2 with TRBJ2-1; TRBD2 might be the D (6 bases). V was pared by 1 base and J by 1 base, with 8 bases between. The CDR3 length is 15 residues. Germline V gene sequence: CDR1 SGHAT, CDR2 FQNNGV. CDR3 coding DNA: TGTGCCAGCAGCTTAGTCGGGAGTTCCTACAATGAGCAGTTCTTC. Residues: CASSLVGSSYNEQFF.

The J gene is TRBJ1-1, the V gene TRBV4-1, with a tentative D call TRBD1 (5 bases). The V end lost 3 bases, the J end lost 0 bases, and 11 bases lay between the germline ends. Per germline, CDR1 MGHRA and CDR2 YSYEKL. The CDR3 loop spans 15 amino acids. The CDR3 loop is CASSHQTAMNTEAFF. The CDR3 DNA reads TGCGCCAGCAGCCATCAGACAGCCATGAACACTGAAGCTTTCTTT.

The rearrangement joins TRBV6-7 to TRBJ2-7, with a possible D match to TRBD1 (6 bases). TRBV6-7 is given ORF status, its function remaining uncertain. The CDR3 totals 12 residues. The CDR3 spells CGRGLLSYEQYF. The CDR3 bases are TGTGGCAGGGGCCTCCTTTCCTACGAGCAGTACTTC.

The chain combines TRBV2 with TRBJ1-1; weak D call: TRBD1 (5 bases). V was pared by 4 bases and J by 4 bases, with 7 bases between. The CDR3 contains 12 residues. Germline assignment: CDR1 SNHLY and CDR2 FYNNEI. This CDR3 is CASSAGLTEAFF. CDR3 nucleotide sequence: TGTGCCAGCAGTGCAGGGCTCACTGAAGCTTTCTTT.

The chain carries TRBV18 and TRBJ1-3; D possibly corresponds to TRBD1 (5 bases). The CDR3 loop spans 14 amino acids. V lost 2 bases and J 3 bases, leaving 8 bases between the germline ends. CDR1 and CDR2 (germline): KGHSH, LQKENI. The chain's CDR3 is CASSPGGDGNTIYF. The DNA of the CDR3 is TGTGCCAGCTCACCAGGAGGGGATGGAAACACCATATATTTT.

The CDR3 DNA follows: TGTGCCAGCAGCCCAAACGGGGGTATAGTGGTGTCTGAGACCCAGTACTTC. This gives the protein CASSPNGGIVVSETQYF. The chain joins TRBV4-2 to TRBJ2-5; a weak D match, TRBD2 (6 bases). The CDR3 totals 17 residues. Trimming took off 4 bases at V and 5 bases at J, with 23 bases between the two ends. Germline-derived CDR1 and CDR2 are LGHNA and YNFKEQ.

This clone was observed once. The V gene is TRBV5-4, the J gene TRBJ1-2, with 7 bases matching TRBD1. This CDR3 has 14 residues. With V trimmed by 5 bases and J by 7 bases, 11 bases remained unmatched. Germline V gives CDR1 SGHNT, CDR2 YYREEE (reference sequence). The chain's CDR3 is CASSSKQGSVGYTF. The CDR3 region has the DNA TGTGCCAGCAGTTCAAAACAGGGGTCTGTTGGCTACACCTTC.

The rearrangement joins TRBV7-2 to TRBJ1-2; 7 nucleotides agree with TRBD1. V dropped 5 bases and J dropped 8; count of bases not matched to a gene: 11. Germline CDR1 SGHTA, CDR2 FQGNSA. This CDR3 has 14 amino acids. The CDR3 is CASSRQTGRSGYTF. The CDR3 DNA reads as TGTGCCAGCAGCCGACAGACAGGGAGGTCGGGCTACACCTTC.

The genes are TRBV28 and TRBJ1-4; D is uncertain. The CDR3 contains 14 residues. Germline V gives CDR1 MDHEN, CDR2 SYDVKM. The V end was cut by 2 bases, the J end by 8 bases, with 12 bases between. CDR3 DNA sequence: TGTGCCAGCAGTTTAAACCCGGTGGAGGAAAAACTGTTTTTT. The encoded protein is CASSLNPVEEKLFF.

The chain has TRBV4-3 and TRBJ1-5; D is undetermined. This CDR3 has 16 residues. Germline V gene data show CDR1 as LGHNA and CDR2 as YSLEER. V was clipped by 2 bases and J by 0 bases, with 11 bases between them. The CDR3 DNA reads as TGCGCCAGCAGCCAATCTTTCAGTTATAGCAATCAGCCCCAGCATTTT. It is translated as CASSQSFSYSNQPQHF.

The chain is built from TRBV19 and TRBJ2-3, with 7 bases identical to TRBD2. This CDR3 region has 15 residues. Germline V gene data show CDR1 as LNHDA and CDR2 as SQIVND (reference sequence). J was trimmed by 4 bases and V by 3 bases; bases with no gene match: 7. Here the CDR3 DNA reads TGTGCCAGTAGTATTTGGCTCGCGGGGGCAGATACGCAGTATTTT. Translation gives CASSIWLAGADTQYF.

The chain is built from TRBV28 and TRBJ2-7; 8 bases map to TRBD2. There are 14 residues in the CDR3. Germline V CDR1 and CDR2: MDHEN, SYDVKM. Trimming at V came to 4 bases and at J to 3 bases, leaving 5 bases not matched to a gene. The CDR3 spells CASSCEREYYEQYF. The CDR3 DNA follows: TGTGCCAGCAGTTGTGAGCGGGAGTACTACGAGCAGTACTTC.

The chain combines TRBV14 with TRBJ2-1; 8 nucleotides align to TRBD1. J was trimmed by 9 bases and V by 3 bases; bases with no gene match: 7. The CDR3 is 14 residues long. Germline CDR1 is SGHDN and CDR2 is FVKESK. For the CDR3, the DNA is TGTGCCAGCAGCCAGGGTTCAGGGGGCCCTGAGCAGTTCTTC. Its translation: CASSQGSGGPEQFF. Complete variable domain (other parts from reference TRBV14 and TRBJ2-1): EAGVTQFPSHSVIEKGQTVTLRCDPISGHDNLYWYRRVMGKEIKFLLHFVKESKQDESGMPNNRFLAERTGGTYSTLKVQPAELEDSGVYFCASSQGSGGPEQFFGPGTRLTVL.